These 9 T cell receptor beta chains were sequenced from one sample in a study of blood T cell repertoires in COVID-19. TCRdb's copy holds only in-frame clones and misses some; the assay was immunoSEQ multiplex PCR. The table lists tens of thousands of clones, approximately 84% of them singletons. Input material: peripheral blood. These receptor sequences come from a man in his forties with COVID-19, enrolled during active disease.

V and J are TRBV6-5 and TRBJ1-2; the match to TRBD1 covers 11 bases. There are 14 residues in the CDR3. Looked up from germline, CDR1 is MNHEY and CDR2 is SVGAGI. Trimming cost V 6 bases and J 7 bases; bases outside gene matches: 7. For the CDR3, the DNA is TGTGCCAGCAGGTTTGGACAGGGGGCCGGTGGCTACACCTTC. Protein: CASRFGQGAGGYTF.

This clone was detected only once. The rearrangement uses TRBV5-1 and TRBJ2-1; 8 nucleotides match TRBD2. CDR1 and CDR2 (germline): SGHRS, YFSETQ. The V gene end was trimmed by 2 bases and the J gene end by 5 bases; junction bases not matched to a gene: 3. The CDR3 covers 14 residues. The CDR3 is CASSFPGGDNEQFF. CDR3 sequence (DNA): TGCGCCAGCAGCTTCCCGGGGGGGGACAATGAGCAGTTCTTC.

The chain uses TRBV6-5 and TRBJ2-3; 7 bases agree with TRBD2. The CDR3 totals 13 residues. J gave up 1 base and V 6 bases, and 1 base lay outside the gene matches. Germline V gives CDR1 MNHEY, CDR2 SVGAGI. CDR3 sequence: CASRLAGTDTQYF. CDR3 DNA sequence: TGTGCCAGCAGGCTAGCGGGCACAGATACGCAGTATTTT.

The V and J genes are TRBV6-2 or TRBV6-3 and TRBJ2-1, with a possible D match to TRBD2 (6 bases). Per germline, CDR1 MNHEY and CDR2 SVGEGT. The CDR3 runs 13 residues. V dropped 4 bases and J dropped 7 bases, with 11 bases sitting between them. CDR3 bases: TGTGCCAGCAGTTTAACTAGCAGGAATGAGCAGTTCTTC. It translates to CASSLTSRNEQFF.

In its sample, this clone was seen a few times. The chain employs TRBV27 and TRBJ2-7; D is unresolved. CDR1 and CDR2 from the germline V gene are MNHEY and SMNVEV (reference sequence). Trimming took 3 bases from V and 6 from J, leaving 12 bases between them. The length of the CDR3 is 13 residues. For the CDR3, the DNA is TGTGCCAGCAGTTTTTCGGGTGTCGCCGAGCAGTACTTC. The encoded protein is CASSFSGVAEQYF.

The rearrangement uses TRBV9 and TRBJ1-1, with 8 bases that match TRBD1. The CDR3 extends over 15 amino acids. Germline CDR1 reads SGDLS; CDR2 reads YYNGEE. The junction had 6 bases not matched to a gene; V was cut back by 2 bases and J by 3 bases. CDR3: CASSVASRGHTEAFF. CDR3 nucleotides: TGTGCCAGCAGCGTGGCGAGCAGGGGGCACACTGAAGCTTTCTTT.

For the CDR3, the DNA is TGTGCCAGCAGTCCTACAGGGGTGTCCTACGAGCAGTACTTC. Protein sequence: CASSPTGVSYEQYF. This chain uses TRBV28 with TRBJ2-7; 7 bases fit TRBD1. The CDR3 totals 14 residues. CDR1 and CDR2 (germline): MDHEN, SYDVKM. With V trimmed by 5 bases and J by 1 base, 5 bases remained unmatched.

This clone is labeled medium-sized (0.01 to 0.1%). The chain recombines TRBV28 with TRBJ2-4, with 10 bases lining up with TRBD2. This CDR3 has 18 residues. The V gene's germline CDR1 is MDHEN and CDR2 SYDVKM. The trim removed 6 bases at V and 1 base at J, leaving 12 bases unmatched. The DNA of the CDR3 is TGTGCCAGCAGCCCGTTAAGCGGGGGGGCCGCTGCCAAAAACATTCAGTACTTC. It translates to CASSPLSGGAAAKNIQYF.

The chain carries TRBV14 and TRBJ2-7; a weak D match, TRBD2 (6 bases). V lost 5 bases and J 0 bases, leaving 14 bases between the germline ends. This CDR3 is built from 15 residues. Looked up from germline, CDR1 is SGHDN and CDR2 is FVKESK. CDR3 nucleotides: TGTGCCAGCAGCGAGGGACTCCCGAGCTCCTACGAGCAGTACTTC. It yields the protein CASSEGLPSSYEQYF.